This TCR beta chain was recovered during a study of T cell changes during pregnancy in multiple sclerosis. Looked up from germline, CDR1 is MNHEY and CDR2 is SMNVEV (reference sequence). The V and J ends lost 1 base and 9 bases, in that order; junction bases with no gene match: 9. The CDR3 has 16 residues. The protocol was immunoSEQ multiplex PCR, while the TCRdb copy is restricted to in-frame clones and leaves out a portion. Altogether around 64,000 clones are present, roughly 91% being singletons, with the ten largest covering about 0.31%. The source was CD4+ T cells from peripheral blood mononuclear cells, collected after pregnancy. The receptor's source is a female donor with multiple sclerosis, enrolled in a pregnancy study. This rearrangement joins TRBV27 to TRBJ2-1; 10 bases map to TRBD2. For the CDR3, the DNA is TGTGCCAGCAGTTTATGGCGTCTAGCGGGAGCTGGTGAGCAGTTCTTC. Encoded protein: CASSLWRLAGAGEQFF.